This T cell receptor beta chain was obtained from a study of post-analysis software for immune sequencing data. Across the whole study: The cohort encompassed relapsing-remitting, secondary progressive and progressive-relapsing multiple sclerosis disease courses.

CDR1 and CDR2 (germline): SGHRS, YFSETQ. V lost 4 bases to trimming and J lost 8 bases, with 15 bases between them. The CDR3 runs to 13 residues. On this clonotype: Its target is not known.

Regarding the study as a whole: By F measure, strong co-clustering occurred among samples prepared in the same batch. Controls significantly exceeded multiple sclerosis patients in normalized Chao1 diversity. Controls had lower frequencies than patients of about five TRBV segments, which included TRBV5-6, TRBV5-1 and TRBV20-1.

The authors incorporated unique molecular identifiers into the TCR beta cDNA libraries. Between roughly 0.95 and 10 million T cells gave rise to 450,000 to 650,000 cDNA molecules. From the PCR reads, TCRdb called clonotypes with MiXCR, one entry per CDR3 protein. The sample lists under 200,000 distinct CDR3 sequences, 29% occurring once. Material: blood. The chain links TRBV5-1 to TRBJ1-2; unclear D gene. This clonotype was sampled from a girl aged 2-17 years with multiple sclerosis. The CDR3 DNA is TGCGCCAGCAGCGCCCTCAGTGCCGCGGGCTACACCTTC. Its translation: CASSALSAAGYTF.